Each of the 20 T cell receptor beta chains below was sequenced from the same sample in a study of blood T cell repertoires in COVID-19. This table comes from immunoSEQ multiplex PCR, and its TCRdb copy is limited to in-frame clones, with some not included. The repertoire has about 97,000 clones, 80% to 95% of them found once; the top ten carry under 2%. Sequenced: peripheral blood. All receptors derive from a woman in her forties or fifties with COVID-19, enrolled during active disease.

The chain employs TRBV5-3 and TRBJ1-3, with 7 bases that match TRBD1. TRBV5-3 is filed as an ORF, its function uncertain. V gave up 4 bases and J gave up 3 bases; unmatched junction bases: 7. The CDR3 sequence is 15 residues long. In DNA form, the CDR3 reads TGTGCCAGAAGCAATGACAGGGCCTGTGGAAACACCATATATTTT. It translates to CARSNDRACGNTIYF.

CDR3 coding DNA: TGTGCCAGCAGCACCGGGGGAGGGACAGGGTCTTGTCAGCCCCAGCATTTT. The encoded protein is CASSTGGGTGSCQPQHF. The V call is TRBV5-7, the J call TRBJ1-5; 9 bases line up with TRBD1. TRBV5-7 is given ORF status, its function remaining uncertain. Trimming at V came to 4 bases and at J to 6 bases, leaving 14 bases not matched to a gene. The CDR3 is made up of 17 amino acids.

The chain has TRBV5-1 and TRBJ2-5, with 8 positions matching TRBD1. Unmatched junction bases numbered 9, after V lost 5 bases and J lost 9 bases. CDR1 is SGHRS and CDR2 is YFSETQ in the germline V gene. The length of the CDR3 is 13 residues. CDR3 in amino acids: CASRPTGEVSQYF. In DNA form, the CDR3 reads TGCGCCAGCAGGCCGACAGGGGAGGTTTCCCAGTACTTC.

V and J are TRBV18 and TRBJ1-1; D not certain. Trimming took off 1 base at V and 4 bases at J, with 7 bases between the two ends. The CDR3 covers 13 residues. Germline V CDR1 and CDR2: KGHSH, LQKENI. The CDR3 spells CASSPLRSTEAFF. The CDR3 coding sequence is TGTGCCAGCTCACCACTTCGTAGCACTGAAGCTTTCTTT.

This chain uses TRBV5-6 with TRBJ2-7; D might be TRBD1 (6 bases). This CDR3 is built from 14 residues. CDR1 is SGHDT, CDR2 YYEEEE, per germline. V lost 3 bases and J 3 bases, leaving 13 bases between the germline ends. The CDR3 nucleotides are TGTGCCAGCAGCTCATGGACAGTTAACTACGAGCAGTACGTC. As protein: CASSSWTVNYEQYV.

The CDR3 loop reads CASSVRLTSGGWDEQFF. For the CDR3, the DNA is TGTGCCAGCAGCGTACGGTTGACTAGCGGGGGATGGGATGAGCAGTTCTTC. V gene TRBV9 combines with J gene TRBJ2-1; 12 nucleotides line up with TRBD2. The CDR3 is made up of 17 amino acids. The germline V gene has CDR1 SGDLS and CDR2 YYNGEE. V trimming: 1 base; J trimming: 8 bases; junction bases outside the gene matches: 10.

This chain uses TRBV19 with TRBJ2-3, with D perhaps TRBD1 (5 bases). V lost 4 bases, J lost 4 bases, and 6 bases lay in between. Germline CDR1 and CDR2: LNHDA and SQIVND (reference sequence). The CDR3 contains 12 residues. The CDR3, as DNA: TGTGCCAGTAGTACAGGGTCAGATACGCAGTATTTT. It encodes CASSTGSDTQYF.

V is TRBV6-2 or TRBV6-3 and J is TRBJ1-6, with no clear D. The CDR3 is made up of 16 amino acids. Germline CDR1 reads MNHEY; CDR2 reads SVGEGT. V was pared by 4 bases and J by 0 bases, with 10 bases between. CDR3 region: CASSSHGSSYNSPLHF. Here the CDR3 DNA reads TGTGCCAGCAGTTCGCACGGGAGCTCCTATAATTCACCCCTCCACTTT.

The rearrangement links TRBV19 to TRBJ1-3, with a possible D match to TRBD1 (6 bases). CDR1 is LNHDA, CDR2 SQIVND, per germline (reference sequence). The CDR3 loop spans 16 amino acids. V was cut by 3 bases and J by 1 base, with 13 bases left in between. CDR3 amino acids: CASSMGQGLSGNTIYF. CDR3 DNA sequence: TGTGCCAGTAGTATGGGTCAGGGGTTGTCTGGAAACACCATATATTTT.

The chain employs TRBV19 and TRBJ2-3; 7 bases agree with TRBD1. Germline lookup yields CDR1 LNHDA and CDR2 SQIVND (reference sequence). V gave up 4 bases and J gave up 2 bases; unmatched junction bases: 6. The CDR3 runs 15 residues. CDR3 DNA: TGTGCCAGTAGTAGGGCAGGGGGTTACACAGATACGCAGTATTTT. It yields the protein CASSRAGGYTDTQYF.

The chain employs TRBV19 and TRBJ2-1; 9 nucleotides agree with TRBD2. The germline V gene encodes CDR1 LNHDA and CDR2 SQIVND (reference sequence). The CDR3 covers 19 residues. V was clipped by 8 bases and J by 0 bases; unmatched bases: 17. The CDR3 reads CASGAKVKRGVLSYNEQFF. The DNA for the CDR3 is TGTGCCAGTGGGGCTAAGGTGAAGCGGGGGGTTCTCTCCTACAATGAGCAGTTCTTC.

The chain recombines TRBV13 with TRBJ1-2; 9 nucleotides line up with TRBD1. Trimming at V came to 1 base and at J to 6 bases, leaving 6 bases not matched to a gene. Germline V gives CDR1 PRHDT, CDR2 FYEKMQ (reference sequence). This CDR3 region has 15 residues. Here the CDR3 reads CASSLAGGQGDGYTF. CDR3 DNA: TGTGCCAGCAGCTTAGCCGGGGGACAGGGTGATGGCTACACCTTC.

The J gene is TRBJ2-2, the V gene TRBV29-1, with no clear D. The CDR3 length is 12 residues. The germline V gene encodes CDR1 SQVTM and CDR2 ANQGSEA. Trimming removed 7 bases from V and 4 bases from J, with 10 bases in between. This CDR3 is CSAPSGTGELFF. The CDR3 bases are TGCAGCGCCCCTTCGGGCACCGGGGAGCTGTTTTTT.

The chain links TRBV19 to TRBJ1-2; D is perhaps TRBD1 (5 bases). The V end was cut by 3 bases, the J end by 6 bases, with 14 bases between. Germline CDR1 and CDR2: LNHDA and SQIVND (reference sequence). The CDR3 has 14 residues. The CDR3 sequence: CASSIRLPGNGYTF. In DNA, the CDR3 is TGTGCCAGTAGTATTAGGCTTCCAGGGAATGGCTACACCTTC. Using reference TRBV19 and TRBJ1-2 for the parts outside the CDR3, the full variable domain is DGGITQSPKYLFRKEGQNVTLSCEQNLNHDAMYWYRQDPGQGLRLIYYSQIVNDFQKGDIAEGYSVSREKKESFPLTVTSAQKNPTAFYLCASSIRLPGNGYTFGSGTRLTVV.

The CDR3 DNA follows: TGTGCCAGCTCACCACCGTTAGCGGGGGGGCCGGTTGAGCAGTTCTTC. Encoded protein: CASSPPLAGGPVEQFF. The chain uses TRBV18 and TRBJ2-1; 11 bases are shared with TRBD2. There are 16 residues in the CDR3. Trimming cost V 0 bases and J 9 bases; bases outside gene matches: 7. In germline, CDR1 is KGHSH, CDR2 LQKENI.

CDR3 coding DNA: TGTGCCAGCAGTCATGCGGGACTTGGGGGCTACGAGCAGTACTTC. This sequence encodes CASSHAGLGGYEQYF. The chain combines TRBV11-3 with TRBJ2-7, with TRBD2 as a possible D gene (6 bases). The CDR3 contains 15 residues. Germline-derived CDR1 and CDR2 are SGHNT and YENEEA. The germline V and J ends were trimmed by 6 bases and 3 bases, with 18 bases remaining between them.

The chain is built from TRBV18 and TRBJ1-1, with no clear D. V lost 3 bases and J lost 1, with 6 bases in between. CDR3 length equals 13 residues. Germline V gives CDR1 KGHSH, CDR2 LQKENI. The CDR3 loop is CASSPGQNTEAFF. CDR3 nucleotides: TGTGCCAGCTCACCCGGTCAGAACACTGAAGCTTTCTTT. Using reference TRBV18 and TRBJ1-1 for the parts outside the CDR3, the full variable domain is NAGVMQNPRHLVRRRGQEARLRCSPMKGHSHVYWYRQLPEEGLKFMVYLQKENIIDESGMPKERFSAEFPKEGPSILRIQQVVRGDSAAYFCASSPGQNTEAFFGQGTRLTVV.

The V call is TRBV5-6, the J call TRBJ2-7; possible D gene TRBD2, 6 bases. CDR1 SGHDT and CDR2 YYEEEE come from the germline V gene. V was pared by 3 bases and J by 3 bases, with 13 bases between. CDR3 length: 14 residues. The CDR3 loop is CASSSWGGSYEQYF. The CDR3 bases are TGTGCCAGCAGCTCTTGGGGAGGCAGCTACGAGCAGTACTTC.

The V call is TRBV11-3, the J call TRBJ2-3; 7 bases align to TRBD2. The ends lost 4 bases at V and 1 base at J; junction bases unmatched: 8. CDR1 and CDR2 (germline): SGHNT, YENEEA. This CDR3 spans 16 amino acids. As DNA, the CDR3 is TGTGCCAGCAGCTGGGGACTACCCCTCGGCACAGATACGCAGTATTTT. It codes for CASSWGLPLGTDTQYF.

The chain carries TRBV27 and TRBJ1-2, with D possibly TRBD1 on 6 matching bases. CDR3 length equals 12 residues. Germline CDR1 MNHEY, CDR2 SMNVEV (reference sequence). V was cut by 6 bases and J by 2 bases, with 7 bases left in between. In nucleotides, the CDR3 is TGTGCCAGCAGCGGGACAAACTATGGCTACACCTTC. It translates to CASSGTNYGYTF.